These 30 T cell receptor beta chains were sequenced from one sample in a study of T cell repertoires in cytomegalovirus infection. Each CDR3 protein is one row after TCRdb ran MiXCR on the reads. The sample lists hundreds of thousands of distinct CDR3 sequences; about 17% were seen once. The sequencing input was PBMCs. All receptors derive from a human donor in good health (CMV status not recorded). Some clones in this sample may be carry-over from other donors' samples.

This clonotype was found a few times. This chain links TRBV5-1 with TRBJ1-2; D unresolved. This CDR3 contains 13 residues. The V gene's germline CDR1 is SGHRS and CDR2 YFSETQ. Trimming left V 4 bases short and J 6 bases short, with 13 bases between. This CDR3 reads CASSMNGIHGYTF. CDR3 bases: TGCGCCAGCAGCATGAACGGGATCCATGGCTACACCTTC.

The chain links TRBV20-1 to TRBJ2-3; the match to TRBD2 covers 11 bases. The length of the CDR3 is 15 residues. Unmatched junction bases numbered 7, after V lost 3 bases and J lost 5 bases. The germline gives CDR1 DFQATT, CDR2 SNEGSKA (reference sequence). Written as DNA, the CDR3 is TGCAGTGCTAGTGATAGCGGGGGGGCCATAGATACGCAGTATTTT. Its protein product is CSASDSGGAIDTQYF.

In the case of this clonotype: A much larger clone is a single base away; this may be a read error. Because it lacks the conserved phenylalanine or tryptophan at the end, this CDR3 is likely a read error. V usage is TRBV28 and J usage is TRBJ1-6; 8 bases line up with TRBD1. The J segment lost 6 bases and the V segment lost 7 bases, leaving 8 bases of the junction unmatched. The CDR3 runs to 15 residues. Germline CDR1 MDHEN, CDR2 SYDVKM. This CDR3 is CASKQGGIGNSPLHS. CDR3 in DNA: TGTGCCAGCAAACAGGGGGGTATAGGTAATTCACCCCTCCACTCT.

This clonotype was detected many times. The V gene is TRBV6-1, the J gene TRBJ2-3; the D is unclear. The CDR3 runs to 15 residues. Germline CDR1 and CDR2: MNHNS and SASEGT. The ends were cut back, 1 base at V and 3 bases at J, with 11 bases in the middle. The CDR3 here is CASSEGALGTDTQYF. CDR3 nucleotide sequence: TGTGCCAGCAGTGAAGGAGCTCTCGGGACAGATACGCAGTATTTT.

This clonotype was recorded many times. This sequence joins TRBV28 and TRBJ1-5; 7 bases map to TRBD1. Germline V gene lookup returns CDR1 MDHEN and CDR2 SYDVKM. The CDR3 extends over 14 amino acids. The junction had 2 bases not matched to a gene; V was cut back by 5 bases and J by 1 base. The DNA for the CDR3 is TGTGCCAGCAGTGAGGGGGCCAGCAATCAGCCCCAGCATTTT. Its protein is CASSEGASNQPQHF.

Only a few counts were recorded for this clonotype. The J gene is TRBJ1-1, the V gene TRBV9; D gene uncertain. The CDR3 contains 15 residues. The ends were cut back, 2 bases at V and 1 base at J, with 12 bases in the middle. Per germline, CDR1 SGDLS and CDR2 YYNGEE. The CDR3 is CASSVTPDSNTEAFF. The CDR3 DNA reads as TGTGCCAGCAGCGTTACCCCGGATTCGAACACTGAAGCTTTCTTT.

This clonotype was counted a few times. J is TRBJ2-3 and V is TRBV20-1; TRBD1 might be the D (5 bases). Trimming stripped 6 bases from V and 6 bases from J, with 10 bases between. The CDR3 is made up of 11 amino acids. Germline CDR1 is DFQATT and CDR2 is SNEGSKA (reference sequence). DNA of the CDR3: TGCAGTGCCTTTTCAGGGGATACGCAGTATTTT. It is translated as CSAFSGDTQYF.

This clonotype was seen ten or more times. CDR3 protein: CASSLPDAYSSYEQYF. Here the CDR3 DNA reads TGTGCCAGCAGCTTACCAGACGCCTACTCCTCCTACGAGCAGTACTTC. The genes are TRBV7-2 and TRBJ2-7; D not certain. Germline loops: CDR1 SGHTA, CDR2 FQGNSA. V gave up 2 bases and J gave up 0 bases, with 14 bases separating them. This CDR3 comprises 16 residues.

Only a few counts were recorded for this clonotype. This chain connects TRBV5-1 to TRBJ1-6, with 11 bases fitting TRBD1. V lost 3 bases and J lost 7; bases outside the gene matches: 3. The CDR3 runs 15 residues. Germline values: CDR1 SGHRS, CDR2 YFSETQ. As DNA, the CDR3 is TGCGCCAGCAGCTCCGGGACAGGGGGAAATTCACCCCTCCACTTT. Translating it yields CASSSGTGGNSPLHF.

The chain links TRBV7-6 to TRBJ2-3, with D perhaps matching TRBD1 (6 bases). CDR1 and CDR2 from the germline V gene are SGHVS and FNYEAQ. V dropped 1 base and J dropped 1 base, with 9 bases sitting between them. The CDR3 covers 15 residues. The CDR3 here is CASSLGDTGTDTQYF. The CDR3 DNA sequence: TGTGCCAGCAGCTTAGGGGACACAGGCACAGATACGCAGTATTTT.

This sequence joins TRBV20-1 and TRBJ1-2, with 8 bases aligning to TRBD1. This CDR3 contains 16 residues. V shed 0 bases, J shed 4 bases, and the junction held 10 bases outside the gene matches. Germline values: CDR1 DFQATT, CDR2 SNEGSKA (reference sequence). The CDR3 sequence is CSARDWTGRFGYGYTF. DNA for the CDR3: TGCAGTGCTAGAGATTGGACAGGGAGGTTCGGCTATGGCTACACCTTC.

The CDR3 DNA reads as TGTGCCAGCAGTGAGCAGGGAAGGACAGATACGCAGTATTTT. Translating it yields CASSEQGRTDTQYF. The J gene is TRBJ2-3, the V gene TRBV2, with a tentative D call TRBD1 (5 bases). The V gene lost 3 bases and the J gene lost 3 bases, with 10 bases spanning the gap. Germline lookup yields CDR1 SNHLY and CDR2 FYNNEI. The CDR3 runs 14 residues. Variable domain in full (rest from reference TRBV2 and TRBJ2-3): EPEVTQTPSHQVTQMGQEVILRCVPISNHLYFYWYRQILGQKVEFLVSFYNNEISEKSEIFDDQFSVERPDGSNFTLKIRSTKLEDSAMYFCASSEQGRTDTQYFGPGTRLTVL.

This clonotype was seen more than once but under ten times. This chain uses TRBV10-3 with TRBJ2-5, with 11 bases aligning to TRBD2. V was clipped by 6 bases and J by 2 bases; unmatched bases: 8. CDR1 is ENHRY and CDR2 is SYGVKD in the germline V gene. This CDR3 has 16 residues. The CDR3 coding sequence is TGTGCCATCAGCGGGCTAGCGGGGGGCAATCAAGAGACCCAGTACTTC. It translates to CAISGLAGGNQETQYF.

This sequence joins TRBV9 and TRBJ2-7; 7 bases are a match to TRBD1. The CDR3 loop spans 15 amino acids. V dropped 3 bases and J dropped 3; count of bases not matched to a gene: 9. Germline-derived CDR1 and CDR2 are SGDLS and YYNGEE. CDR3 nucleotides: TGTGCCAGCAGCGCTGAAGGGGGCCTGAACTACGAGCAGTACTTC. This gives the protein CASSAEGGLNYEQYF.

The table lists this clonotype with a few counts. The rearrangement links TRBV10-3 to TRBJ2-5, with 11 positions matching TRBD2. V lost 6 bases to trimming and J lost 1 base; unmatched junction nucleotides: 7. The CDR3 runs 16 residues. Germline lookup yields CDR1 ENHRY and CDR2 SYGVKD. The CDR3 is CAISKSSGGPQETQYF. Here the CDR3 DNA reads TGTGCCATCAGCAAATCTAGCGGGGGGCCCCAAGAGACCCAGTACTTC.

The J gene is TRBJ1-2, the V gene TRBV28; no definite D call. V dropped 7 bases and J dropped 8 bases, with 14 bases sitting between them. The germline V gene encodes CDR1 MDHEN and CDR2 SYDVKM. The CDR3 loop spans 12 amino acids. CDR3: CASNQPNGGYTF. CDR3 DNA: TGTGCCAGCAATCAACCTAATGGGGGCTACACCTTC.

This clonotype has ten or more counts. This chain links TRBV6-5 with TRBJ1-1, with D possibly TRBD1 on 5 matching bases. V shed 2 bases and J shed 8 bases, with 15 bases lying between them. The germline V gene encodes CDR1 MNHEY and CDR2 SVGAGI. The CDR3 is 14 amino acids. This CDR3 is CASSYRGSRREAFF. The DNA of the CDR3 is TGTGCCAGCAGTTACAGGGGTTCTAGGCGCGAAGCTTTCTTT.

This clonotype was observed at least ten times. The chain links TRBV5-1 to TRBJ2-5, with 7 nucleotides matching TRBD2. V gave up 0 bases and J gave up 1 base; unmatched junction bases: 3. Germline CDR1 reads SGHRS; CDR2 reads YFSETQ. The CDR3 is 15 residues long. The CDR3: CASSLVSGGQETQYF. The CDR3 coding sequence is TGCGCCAGCAGCTTGGTGTCGGGGGGCCAAGAGACCCAGTACTTC.

This clonotype was seen a few times. This chain links TRBV24-1 with TRBJ2-5; no clear D. V gave up 1 base and J gave up 5 bases, with 7 bases separating them. The V gene's germline CDR1 is KGHDR and CDR2 SFDVKD. The CDR3 has 13 residues. The CDR3 sequence: CATSDLSWETQYF. CDR3 DNA sequence: TGTGCCACCAGTGATTTAAGCTGGGAGACCCAGTACTTC.

The rearrangement uses TRBV28 and TRBJ2-5, with D possibly TRBD2 on 5 matching bases. CDR1 MDHEN and CDR2 SYDVKM come from the germline V gene. V gave up 3 bases and J gave up 2 bases, with 16 bases separating them. The CDR3 runs to 16 residues. Written as DNA, the CDR3 is TGTGCCAGCAGTTTCGGCCGGGGAGTAGGGCAAGAGACCCAGTACTTC. Its protein is CASSFGRGVGQETQYF. Based on the CDR3 plus reference TRBV28 and TRBJ2-5, the full variable domain is DVKVTQSSRYLVKRTGEKVFLECVQDMDHENMFWYRQDPGLGLRLIYFSYDVKMKEKGDIPEGYSVSREKKERFSLILESASTNQTSMYLCASSFGRGVGQETQYFGPGTRLLVL.

A few counts support this clonotype. This chain joins TRBV6-4 and TRBJ2-1, with D tentatively TRBD2 (6 bases). Germline V gene lookup returns CDR1 MRHNA and CDR2 SNTAGT. V lost 0 bases and J 10 bases, leaving 13 bases between the germline ends. The CDR3 consists of 14 residues. This CDR3 reads CASSDSVGAGEQFF. Here the CDR3 DNA reads TGTGCCAGCAGTGACTCGGTAGGGGCGGGAGAGCAGTTCTTC.

This clonotype appeared many times. Sequence at one end of the junction differs from germline and may be a read error. The chain is built from TRBV12-3 or TRBV12-4 and TRBJ2-3; D unclear. There are 13 residues in the CDR3. DNA of the CDR3: TGTGCCAGCAATTTAGGTAACGCAGATACGCAGTATTTT. Translation: CASNLGNADTQYF.

This clonotype was recorded many times. The chain joins TRBV27 to TRBJ2-6; the D gene is possibly TRBD2 (6 bases). This CDR3 spans 18 amino acids. Germline CDR1 MNHEY, CDR2 SMNVEV (reference sequence). Trimming stripped 7 bases from V and 0 bases from J, with 19 bases between. CDR3: CASTARGSGTSGANVLTF. The CDR3, as DNA: TGTGCCAGCACCGCCCGGGGGTCGGGGACCTCTGGGGCCAACGTCCTGACTTTC.

The sample holds a few counts of this clonotype. The chain joins TRBV16 to TRBJ2-6, with D possibly TRBD2 on 5 matching bases. Trimming cost V 4 bases and J 0 bases, with 13 bases left between them. The CDR3 extends over 17 amino acids. Germline-derived CDR1 and CDR2 are KGHSY and FQNENV. The chain's CDR3 is CASSPPRGGSGANVLTF. CDR3 nucleotide sequence: TGTGCCAGCAGCCCCCCACGGGGTGGCTCTGGGGCCAACGTCCTGACTTTC.

This clonotype was seen repeatedly, ten times or more. The chain is built from TRBV7-8 and TRBJ1-1; D unresolved. V was shortened by 3 bases and J by 0 bases, with 8 bases between the two germline ends. This CDR3 contains 14 residues. Per germline, CDR1 SGHVS and CDR2 FQNEAQ. CDR3 in amino acids: CASSLVQVNTEAFF. CDR3 bases: TGTGCCAGCAGCTTGGTCCAGGTGAACACTGAAGCTTTCTTT.

The chain recombines TRBV2 with TRBJ2-7; 9 bases agree with TRBD1. CDR1 is SNHLY, CDR2 FYNNEI, per germline. V was clipped by 11 bases and J by 3 bases; unmatched bases: 2. There are 11 residues in the CDR3. CDR3 amino acids: CAGGQGYEQYF. The CDR3 DNA sequence: TGTGCCGGGGGACAGGGCTACGAGCAGTACTTC.

The V gene is TRBV16, the J gene TRBJ1-5; no clear D. Trimming removed 3 bases at V and 6 bases at J, with 9 bases between. CDR1 and CDR2 from the germline V gene are KGHSY and FQNENV. The CDR3 has 13 residues. The CDR3 loop reads CASSQGNTQPQHF. As DNA, the CDR3 is TGTGCCAGCAGCCAGGGGAACACTCAGCCCCAGCATTTT.

This clonotype was observed a handful of times. The chain recombines TRBV20-1 with TRBJ1-2; TRBD1 agrees at 9 bases. Germline V gives CDR1 DFQATT, CDR2 SNEGSKA (reference sequence). V lost 4 bases, J lost 5 bases, and 8 bases stayed unmatched. This CDR3 has 14 amino acids. CDR3 residues: CSANTGTGLYGYTF. The CDR3 nucleotides read TGCAGTGCTAATACCGGGACAGGGCTTTATGGCTACACCTTC.

This clonotype was counted a few times. The chain combines TRBV5-1 with TRBJ1-1; no definite D call. V dropped 4 bases and J dropped 6 bases, with 19 bases sitting between them. The CDR3 consists of 15 residues. The germline gives CDR1 SGHRS, CDR2 YFSETQ. The CDR3 reads CASSPEPQRSAEAFF. CDR3 nucleotides: TGCGCCAGCAGCCCCGAACCACAGCGTAGCGCTGAAGCTTTCTTT.

This clonotype was counted ten times or more. The chain recombines TRBV7-2 with TRBJ2-5, with D possibly being TRBD2 (6 bases). This CDR3 comprises 19 residues. V was clipped by 4 bases and J by 1 base, with 25 bases between them. Per the germline V gene, CDR1 is SGHTA and CDR2 is FQGNSA. This chain's CDR3 is CASSSGSRLGRGRQETQYF. As DNA, the CDR3 is TGTGCCAGCAGCTCCGGTTCCCGACTAGGTCGGGGCCGCCAAGAGACCCAGTACTTC.